This T cell receptor beta chain comes out of a study of blood T cell repertoires in COVID-19. Authors' processing steps: Cell counts per sample came from amplifying reference gene primers. TCRdb's table, derived via immunoSEQ multiplex PCR, lists solely in-frame clones and lacks some. V, J and clone size reflect that table, while D and trimming were determined from the DNA. The sample yields approximately 230,000 clones, 90% to 95% seen once. The CDR3 totals 13 residues. The germline gives CDR1 SGHTA, CDR2 FQGNSA. V shed 1 base and J shed 8 bases, with 8 bases lying between them. The sequence was obtained from a woman in her late teens or twenties who had recovered from COVID-19. Specimen: PBMCs or T cells enriched from blood (not recorded which). The chain is built from TRBV7-2 and TRBJ1-4, with D possibly being TRBD1 (6 bases). DNA for the CDR3: TGTGCCAGCAGCTTAGGGACAGTGGAAAAACTGTTTTTT. Amino acid sequence: CASSLGTVEKLFF.